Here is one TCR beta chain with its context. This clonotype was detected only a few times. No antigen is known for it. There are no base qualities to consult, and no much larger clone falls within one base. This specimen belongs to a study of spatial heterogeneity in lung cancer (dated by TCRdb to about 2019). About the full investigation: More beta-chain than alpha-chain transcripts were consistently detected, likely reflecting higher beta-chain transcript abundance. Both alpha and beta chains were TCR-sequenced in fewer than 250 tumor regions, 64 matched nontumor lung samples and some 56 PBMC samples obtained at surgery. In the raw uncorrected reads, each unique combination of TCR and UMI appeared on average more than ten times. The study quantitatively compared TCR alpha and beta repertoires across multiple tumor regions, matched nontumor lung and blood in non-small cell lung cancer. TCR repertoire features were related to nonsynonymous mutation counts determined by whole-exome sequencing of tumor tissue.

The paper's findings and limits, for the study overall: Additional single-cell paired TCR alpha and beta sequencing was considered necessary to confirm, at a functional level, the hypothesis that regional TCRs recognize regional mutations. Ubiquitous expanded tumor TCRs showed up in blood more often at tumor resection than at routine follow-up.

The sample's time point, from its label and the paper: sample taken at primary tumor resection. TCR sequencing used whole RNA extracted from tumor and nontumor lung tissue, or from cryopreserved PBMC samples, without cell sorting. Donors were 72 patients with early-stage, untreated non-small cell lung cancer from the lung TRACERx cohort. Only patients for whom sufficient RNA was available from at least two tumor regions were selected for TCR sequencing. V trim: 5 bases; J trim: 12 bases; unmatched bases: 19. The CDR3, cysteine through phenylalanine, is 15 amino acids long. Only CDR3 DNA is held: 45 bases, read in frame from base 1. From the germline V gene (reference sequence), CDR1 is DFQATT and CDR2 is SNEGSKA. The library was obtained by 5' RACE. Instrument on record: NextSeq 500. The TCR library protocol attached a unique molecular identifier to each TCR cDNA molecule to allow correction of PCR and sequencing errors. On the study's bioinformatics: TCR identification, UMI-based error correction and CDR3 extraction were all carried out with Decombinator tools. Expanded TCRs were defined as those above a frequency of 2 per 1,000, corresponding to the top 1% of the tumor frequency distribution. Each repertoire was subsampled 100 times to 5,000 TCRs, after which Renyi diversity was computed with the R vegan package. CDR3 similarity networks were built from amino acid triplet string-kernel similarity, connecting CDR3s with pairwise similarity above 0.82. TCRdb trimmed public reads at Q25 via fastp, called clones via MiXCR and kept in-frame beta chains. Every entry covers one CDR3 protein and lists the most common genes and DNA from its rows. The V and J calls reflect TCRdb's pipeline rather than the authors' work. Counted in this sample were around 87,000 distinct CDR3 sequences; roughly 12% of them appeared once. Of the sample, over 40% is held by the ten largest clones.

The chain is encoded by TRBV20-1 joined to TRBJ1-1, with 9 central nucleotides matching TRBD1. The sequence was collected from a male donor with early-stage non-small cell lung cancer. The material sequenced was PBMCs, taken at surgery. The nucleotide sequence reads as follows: TGCAGTGCTCCGAGTACTATAGCCGGGACAGGGAAAACTTTCTTT. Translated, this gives CSAPSTIAGTGKTFF.